These 13 T cell receptor beta chains were sequenced from one sample in a study of vaccination effects on CD4 cells after COVID-19 (dated by TCRdb to between 2021 and 2023). In the ViraFEST assay, PBMC were stimulated with viral peptide pools, and TCR sequencing was then used to find antigen-specific CD4+ T cell clonotypes based on their expansion. After approximately eleven days of culture, CD4+ T cells were isolated with the EasySep CD4+ T cell isolation kit. The absence of prior SARS-CoV-2 infection in healthy vaccine recipients was confirmed by negative nucleocapsid antibodies before and after vaccination. These receptors have no known antigen. To prepare the library, the immunoSEQ multiplex PCR assay was applied. In its TCRdb copy, this immuneACCESS table keeps in-frame sequences only and misses some clones. Where compared with another copy, unresolved V genes explain less than half of these, and the others have no known cause. This sample is represented by 70,000 or so clones; more than 60% of them were singletons. Roughly a tenth of the sample is taken by the ten largest.

This material consisted of CD4+ T cells from PBMCs cultured with SARS-CoV-2 spike peptides, taken before COVID-19 vaccination. Read against the paper, the sample's cell subset or site label means: SARS-CoV-2 spike overlapping peptide pool stimulation. The receptors stem from a human donor who received a COVID-19 vaccine.

The rearrangement joins TRBV7-9 to TRBJ2-5; D may be TRBD2 (7 bases). The CDR3 totals 15 residues. Germline V gives CDR1 SEHNR, CDR2 FQNEAQ (reference sequence). V was shortened by 10 bases and J by 4 bases, with 22 bases between the two germline ends. CDR3 in amino acids: CATIRFRGGGETQYF. The CDR3 DNA sequence: TGTGCCACCATTCGTTTCAGGGGAGGGGGAGAGACCCAGTACTTC.

CDR3 nucleotide sequence: TGTGCCAGCAGTCGGACAGTGTTGTCACCCCTCCACTTT. As protein: CASSRTVLSPLHF. V usage is TRBV6-5 and J usage is TRBJ1-6; D might be TRBD1 (6 bases). This CDR3 comprises 13 residues. V lost 5 bases and J lost 10, with 12 bases in between. CDR1 is MNHEY and CDR2 is SVGAGI in the germline V gene.

The chain has TRBV19 and TRBJ1-4; 8 nucleotides line up with TRBD1. CDR3 size: 14 residues. V trimming: 5 bases; J trimming: 5 bases; junction bases outside the gene matches: 4. The V gene's germline CDR1 is LNHDA and CDR2 SQIVND (reference sequence). The CDR3 DNA follows: TGTGCCAGTAGTCGGACAGGGTACAATGAAAAACTGTTTTTT. Encoded protein: CASSRTGYNEKLFF.

CDR3 bases: TGTGCCAGCAGCCTTGAACTCAATCAGCCCCAGCATTTT. It translates to CASSLELNQPQHF. The genes are TRBV7-9 and TRBJ1-5; D is ambiguous. Trimming took off 5 bases at V and 3 bases at J, with 8 bases between the two ends. This CDR3 spans 13 amino acids. Germline CDR1 and CDR2: SEHNR and FQNEAQ (reference sequence).

This clone was counted only a few times. The chain joins TRBV24-1 to TRBJ2-2, with TRBD2 identical over 9 bases. The CDR3 is made up of 17 amino acids. Germline V gives CDR1 KGHDR, CDR2 SFDVKD. V was clipped by 4 bases and J by 1 base; unmatched bases: 6. In DNA form, the CDR3 reads TGTGCCACCAGTGAAAGGCGGGGGGGGCTGAACACCGGGGAGCTGTTTTTT. Translated: CATSERRGGLNTGELFF.

This chain joins TRBV19 and TRBJ2-5, with D maybe TRBD2 (6 bases). The CDR3 has 15 amino acids. V lost 6 bases and J 2 bases, leaving 16 bases between the germline ends. Germline V lookup: CDR1 LNHDA, CDR2 SQIVND (reference sequence). As DNA, the CDR3 is TGTGCCAGTAGCCCCCGGGGAGGATCTCAAGAGACCCAGTACTTC. This codes for CASSPRGGSQETQYF.

The genes are TRBV24-1 and TRBJ1-4, with 12 nucleotides matching TRBD1. The CDR3 covers 17 residues. Trimming took 6 bases from V and 3 from J; bases not matched to a gene: 7. From germline, CDR1 is KGHDR and CDR2 SFDVKD. The CDR3 loop is CATSPGQGAAANEKLFF. CDR3 sequence (DNA): TGTGCCACCAGTCCGGGACAGGGGGCGGCGGCTAATGAAAAACTGTTTTTT.

This chain links TRBV5-1 with TRBJ1-4; D ambiguous. Germline-derived CDR1 and CDR2 are SGHRS and YFSETQ. The V and J ends lost 2 bases and 8 bases respectively, with 13 bases between them. This CDR3 comprises 14 residues. CDR3: CASSFDVPVEKLFF. The DNA for the CDR3 is TGCGCCAGCAGCTTCGACGTCCCAGTCGAAAAACTGTTTTTT.

This chain joins TRBV30 and TRBJ2-2, with 7 bases aligning to TRBD1. V was pared by 4 bases and J by 4 bases, with 18 bases of the junction left unmatched. This CDR3 region has 18 residues. Germline CDR1 reads GTSNPN; CDR2 reads SVGIG (reference sequence). This CDR3 reads CAWTPLGTDTYFTGELFF. The CDR3 bases are TGTGCCTGGACCCCACTAGGGACAGACACTTATTTCACCGGGGAGCTGTTTTTT.

The count of this clone is one. The chain is built from TRBV20-1 and TRBJ2-4; D may be TRBD1 (6 bases). The CDR3 covers 11 residues. CDR1 DFQATT and CDR2 SNEGSKA come from the germline V gene (reference sequence). V lost 6 bases and J 10 bases, leaving 13 bases between the germline ends. The CDR3, as DNA: TGCAGTGCCCAGGACAGCCGGATTCAGTACTTC. Its translation: CSAQDSRIQYF.

This clone was detected only once. The V gene is TRBV6-6, the J gene TRBJ1-1, with D tentatively TRBD1 (6 bases). The CDR3 has 12 amino acids. Germline values: CDR1 MNHNY, CDR2 SVGAGI (reference sequence). V lost 8 bases and J lost 4, with 11 bases in between. The CDR3 is CASGQGSTEAFF. In DNA form, the CDR3 reads TGTGCCAGCGGTCAGGGGAGCACTGAAGCTTTCTTT.

The rearrangement uses TRBV6-9 and TRBJ2-5; the D call may be TRBD1 or TRBD2 (6 bases each). Germline-derived CDR1 and CDR2 are MNHGY and SVAAGI. The V and J ends lost 9 bases and 6 bases respectively, with 20 bases between them. The CDR3 is 14 amino acids. As DNA, the CDR3 is TGTGCCAGAAAAAGGGGGGCAGGGTGGAAGACCCAGTACTTC. It codes for CARKRGAGWKTQYF.

The chain recombines TRBV5-1 with TRBJ1-2, with 7 bases lining up with TRBD1. Germline V gene data show CDR1 as SGHRS and CDR2 as YFSETQ. The junction had 3 bases not matched to a gene; V was cut back by 4 bases and J by 3 bases. The CDR3 loop spans 13 amino acids. CDR3 region: CASSTGTDYGYTF. In DNA, the CDR3 is TGCGCCAGCAGCACCGGGACAGACTATGGCTACACCTTC.